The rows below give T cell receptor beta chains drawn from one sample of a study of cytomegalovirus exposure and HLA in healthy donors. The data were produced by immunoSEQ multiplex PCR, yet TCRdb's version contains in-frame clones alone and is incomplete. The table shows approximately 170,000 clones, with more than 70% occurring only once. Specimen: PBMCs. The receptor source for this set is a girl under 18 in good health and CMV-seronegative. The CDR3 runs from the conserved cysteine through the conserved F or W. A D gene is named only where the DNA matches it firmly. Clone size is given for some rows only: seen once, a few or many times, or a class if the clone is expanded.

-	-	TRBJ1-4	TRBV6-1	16	CASSEAGLGAGRKLFF	TGTGCCAGCAGTGAAGCGGGGTTGGGGGCAGGTCGAAAACTGTTTTTT
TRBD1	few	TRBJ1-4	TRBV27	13	CASKQGAREKLFF	TGTGCCAGCAAACAGGGGGCGCGAGAAAAACTGTTTTTT
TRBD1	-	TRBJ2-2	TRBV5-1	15	CASSSGTDYTGELFF	TGCGCCAGCAGCTCCGGGACAGACTACACCGGGGAGCTGTTTTTT
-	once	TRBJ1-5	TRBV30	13	CAWSSTSNQPQHF	TGTGCCTGGAGCAGTACGAGCAATCAGCCCCAGCATTTT
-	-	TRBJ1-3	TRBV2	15	CASSEQGFSGNTIYF	TGTGCCAGCAGTGAGCAGGGATTCTCTGGAAACACCATATATTTT
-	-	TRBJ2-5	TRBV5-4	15	CASSLGGQLQETQYF	TGTGCCAGCAGCTTGGGAGGACAACTTCAAGAGACCCAGTACTTC
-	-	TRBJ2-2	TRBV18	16	CASSPPVGPDTGELFF	TGTGCCAGCTCACCACCGGTTGGCCCAGACACCGGGGAGCTGTTTTTT
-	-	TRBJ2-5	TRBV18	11	CASSLEETQYF	TGTGCCAGCTCACTCGAAGAGACCCAGTACTTC
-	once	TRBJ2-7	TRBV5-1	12	CASSLEGGEQYF	TGCGCCAGCAGCTTGGAAGGGGGCGAGCAGTACTTC
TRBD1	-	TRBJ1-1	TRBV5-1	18	CASSLAVGTGLMNTEAFF	TGCGCCAGCAGCTTGGCCGTAGGGACAGGGCTTATGAACACTGAAGCTTTCTTT
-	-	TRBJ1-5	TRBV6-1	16	CASSEIAGHSNQPQHF	TGTGCCAGCAGTGAGATAGCAGGGCATAGCAATCAGCCCCAGCATTTT
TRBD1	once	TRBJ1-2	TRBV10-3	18	CAISETRPPRQGVNGYTF	TGTGCCATCAGTGAGACTCGGCCTCCCAGACAGGGGGTAAATGGCTACACCTTC
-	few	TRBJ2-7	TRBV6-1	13	CASSWDFANEQYF	TGTGCCAGCAGCTGGGACTTTGCCAACGAGCAGTACTTC
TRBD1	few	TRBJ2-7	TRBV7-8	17	CASSSSLDRAGTYEQYF	TGTGCCAGCAGCTCTAGCCTGGACAGGGCGGGAACCTACGAGCAGTACTTC
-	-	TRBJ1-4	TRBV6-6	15	CASSIPDGGGEKLFF	TGTGCCAGCAGCATTCCGGATGGGGGAGGAGAAAAACTGTTTTTT
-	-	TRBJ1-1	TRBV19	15	CASSSPAMMNTEAFF	TGTGCCAGTAGTTCCCCAGCGATGATGAACACTGAAGCTTTCTTT
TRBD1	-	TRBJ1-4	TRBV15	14	CATASGTDPEKLFF	TGTGCCACCGCGTCCGGGACAGACCCTGAAAAACTGTTTTTT
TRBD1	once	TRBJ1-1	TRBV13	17	CASSPPGQGFSSTEAFF	TGTGCCAGCAGCCCACCGGGACAGGGGTTCTCTAGCACTGAAGCTTTCTTT
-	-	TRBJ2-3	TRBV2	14	CASSGGLGSDTQYF	TGTGCCAGCAGTGGCGGGTTGGGATCAGATACGCAGTATTTT
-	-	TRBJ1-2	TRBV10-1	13	CASSAALEGGFTF	TGCGCCAGCAGTGCTGCCTTGGAAGGAGGTTTCACCTTC
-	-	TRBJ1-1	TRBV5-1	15	CASRVDWGQNTEAFF	TGCGCCAGCAGGGTAGATTGGGGGCAGAACACTGAAGCTTTCTTT
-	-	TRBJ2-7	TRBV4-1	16	CASSQDPTVKSYEQYF	TGCGCCAGCAGCCAAGATCCTACAGTAAAATCCTACGAGCAGTACTTC
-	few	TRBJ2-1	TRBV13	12	CASRGIGNEQFF	TGTGCCAGCAGGGGCATAGGCAATGAGCAGTTCTTC
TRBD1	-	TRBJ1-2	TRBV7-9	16	CAVPSPGQGERRGYTF	TGTGCTGTTCCCTCGCCGGGACAGGGAGAACGTCGGGGCTACACCTTC
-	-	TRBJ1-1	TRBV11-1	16	CASSFNRPVMNTEAFF	TGTGCCAGCAGCTTTAATCGTCCGGTTATGAACACTGAAGCTTTCTTT
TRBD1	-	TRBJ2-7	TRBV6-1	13	CASSWDRGGEQYF	TGTGCCAGCAGCTGGGACAGGGGGGGAGAGCAGTACTTC
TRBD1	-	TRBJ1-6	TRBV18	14	CASSPGTGKSPLHF	TGTGCCAGCTCACCCGGGACAGGGAAATCACCCCTCCACTTT
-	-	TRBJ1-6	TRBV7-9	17	CASSLETPSGFNSPLHF	TGTGCCAGCAGCTTAGAGACCCCCAGCGGGTTTAATTCACCCCTCCACTTT
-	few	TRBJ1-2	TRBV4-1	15	CASSHPSYDSNGYTF	TGCGCCAGCAGCCACCCCTCCTATGACAGTAACGGCTACACCTTC
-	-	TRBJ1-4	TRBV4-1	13	CASSYRPNEKLFF	TGCGCCAGTTCGTACAGACCTAATGAAAAACTGTTTTTT
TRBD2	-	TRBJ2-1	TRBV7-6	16	CASSYTSGGDLSEQFF	TGTGCCAGCAGCTATACGAGCGGGGGGGATCTCTCGGAGCAGTTCTTC
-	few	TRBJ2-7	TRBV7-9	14	CASSSTGDFFEQYF	TGTGCCAGCAGCTCGACAGGAGACTTCTTTGAGCAGTACTTC
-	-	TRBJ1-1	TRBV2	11	CASMEGAEAFF	TGTGCCAGCATGGAAGGGGCTGAAGCTTTCTTT
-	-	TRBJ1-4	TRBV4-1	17	CASSQVPGGPVNEKLFF	TGCGCCAGCAGCCAAGTCCCAGGAGGGCCCGTTAATGAAAAACTGTTTTTT
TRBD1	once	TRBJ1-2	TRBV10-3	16	CAISESGDRTSLGYTF	TGTGCCATCAGTGAGTCAGGGGACAGGACATCCCTTGGCTACACCTTC
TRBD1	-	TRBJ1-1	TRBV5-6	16	CASSLLHSGGRTEAFF	TGTGCCAGCAGCTTGCTGCATTCAGGGGGCCGGACTGAAGCTTTCTTT
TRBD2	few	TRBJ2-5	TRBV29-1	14	CSVGLAGGQETQYF	TGCAGCGTTGGACTAGCGGGGGGACAAGAGACCCAGTACTTC
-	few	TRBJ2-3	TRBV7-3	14	CASSLTPDTDTQYF	TGTGCCAGCAGCCTGACACCTGACACAGATACGCAGTATTTT
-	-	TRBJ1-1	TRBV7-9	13	CASSLDSNTEAFF	TGTGCCAGCAGCTTAGATAGCAACACTGAAGCTTTCTTT
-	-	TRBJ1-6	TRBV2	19	CASSDGGVPLVGYNSPLHF	TGTGCCAGCAGTGATGGCGGGGTACCCTTAGTAGGCTATAATTCACCCCTCCACTTT
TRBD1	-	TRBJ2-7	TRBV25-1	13	CASSGTGPYEQYF	TGTGCCAGCAGTGGGACAGGGCCCTACGAGCAGTACTTC
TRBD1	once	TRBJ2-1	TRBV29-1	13	CSVDRSLGDEQFF	TGCAGCGTGGACAGGTCACTAGGGGATGAGCAGTTCTTC
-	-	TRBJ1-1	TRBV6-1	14	CASRSTEFNTEAFF	TGTGCCAGCAGGTCGACAGAATTTAACACTGAAGCTTTCTTT
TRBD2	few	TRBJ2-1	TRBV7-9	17	CASIPGLAGGPYNEQFF	TGTGCCAGCATCCCGGGACTAGCGGGGGGACCTTACAATGAGCAGTTCTTC